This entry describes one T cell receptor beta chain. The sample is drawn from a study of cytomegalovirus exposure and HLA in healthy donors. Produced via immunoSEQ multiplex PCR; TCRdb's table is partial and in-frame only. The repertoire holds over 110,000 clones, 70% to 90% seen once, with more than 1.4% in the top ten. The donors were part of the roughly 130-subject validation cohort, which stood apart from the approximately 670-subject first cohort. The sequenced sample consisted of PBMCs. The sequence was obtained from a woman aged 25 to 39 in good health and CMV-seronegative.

Written as DNA, the CDR3 is TGTGCCAGCTCACCAACCGGGACAGGGGATTCACCCCTCCACTTT. Protein sequence: CASSPTGTGDSPLHF. This chain joins TRBV18 and TRBJ1-6; 10 bases are a match to TRBD1. This CDR3 is built from 15 residues. Losses at the gene ends were 2 bases for V and 8 bases for J; bases not matched to a gene: 3. The germline CDR1 and CDR2 sequences are KGHSH and LQKENI.